This note documents a single T cell receptor beta chain sequence. These data belong to a study of T cell changes during pregnancy in multiple sclerosis. The CDR3 runs to 10 residues. The germline gives CDR1 GTSNPN, CDR2 SVGIG (reference sequence). With 2 bases removed from V and 7 bases from J, the gap between germline ends came to 3 bases. Sequencing was performed with immunoSEQ multiplex PCR; in TCRdb, only in-frame clones are kept and a portion is missing. The sample consists of roughly 51,000 clones, about 90% of them appearing once. The chain recombines TRBV30 with TRBJ2-1; D gene uncertain. The sequence was collected from a female donor in good health, enrolled as a control in a pregnancy study. The starting material was CD4+ T cells from peripheral blood mononuclear cells, obtained after pregnancy. CDR3 amino acids: CAWSINEQFF. CDR3 sequence (DNA): TGTGCCTGGAGTATAAATGAGCAGTTCTTC.